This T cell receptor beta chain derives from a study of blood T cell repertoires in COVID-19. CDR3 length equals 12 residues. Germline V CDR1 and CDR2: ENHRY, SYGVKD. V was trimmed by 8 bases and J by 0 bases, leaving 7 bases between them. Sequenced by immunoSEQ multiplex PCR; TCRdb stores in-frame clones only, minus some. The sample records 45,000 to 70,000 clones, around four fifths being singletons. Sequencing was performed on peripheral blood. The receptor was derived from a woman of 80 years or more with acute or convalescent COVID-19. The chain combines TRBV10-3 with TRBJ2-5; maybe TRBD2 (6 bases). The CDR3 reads CAIGGNQETQYF. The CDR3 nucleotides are TGTGCCATCGGGGGGAACCAAGAGACCCAGTACTTC.